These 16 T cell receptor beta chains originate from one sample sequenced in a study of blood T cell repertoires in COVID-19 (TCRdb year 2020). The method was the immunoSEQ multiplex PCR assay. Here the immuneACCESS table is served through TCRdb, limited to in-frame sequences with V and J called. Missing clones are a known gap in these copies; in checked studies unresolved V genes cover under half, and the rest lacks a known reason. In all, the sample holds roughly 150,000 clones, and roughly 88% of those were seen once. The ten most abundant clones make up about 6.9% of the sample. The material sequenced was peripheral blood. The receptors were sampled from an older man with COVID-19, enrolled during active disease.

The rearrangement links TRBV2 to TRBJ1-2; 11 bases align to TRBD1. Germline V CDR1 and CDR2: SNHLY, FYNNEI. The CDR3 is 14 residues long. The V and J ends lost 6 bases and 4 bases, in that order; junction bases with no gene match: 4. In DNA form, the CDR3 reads TGTGCCAGCAGAGCCGGGACAGGGGGCTATGGCTACACCTTC. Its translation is CASRAGTGGYGYTF.

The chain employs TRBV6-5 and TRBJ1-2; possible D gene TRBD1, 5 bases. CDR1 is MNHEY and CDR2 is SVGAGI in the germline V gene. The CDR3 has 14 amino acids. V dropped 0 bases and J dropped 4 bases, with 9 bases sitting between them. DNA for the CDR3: TGTGCCAGCAGTTACTCGACAGCCTCCTATGGCTACACCTTC. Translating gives CASSYSTASYGYTF.

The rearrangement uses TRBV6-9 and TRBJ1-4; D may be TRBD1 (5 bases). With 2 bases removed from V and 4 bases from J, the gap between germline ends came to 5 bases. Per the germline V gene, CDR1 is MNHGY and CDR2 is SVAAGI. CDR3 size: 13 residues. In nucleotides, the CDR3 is TGTGCCAGCAGTTATCAGGGTAATGAAAAACTGTTTTTT. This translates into CASSYQGNEKLFF.

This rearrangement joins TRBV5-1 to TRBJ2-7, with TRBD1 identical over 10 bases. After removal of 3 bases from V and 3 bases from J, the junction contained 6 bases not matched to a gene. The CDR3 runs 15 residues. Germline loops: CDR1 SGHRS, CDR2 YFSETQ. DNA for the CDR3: TGCGCCAGCAGCTCCGGGACAGGGGAGTTCTACGAGCAGTACTTC. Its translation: CASSSGTGEFYEQYF.

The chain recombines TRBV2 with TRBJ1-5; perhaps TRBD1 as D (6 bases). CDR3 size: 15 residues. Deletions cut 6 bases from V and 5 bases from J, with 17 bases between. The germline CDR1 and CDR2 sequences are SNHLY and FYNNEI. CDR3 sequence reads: CASRSRGSRHQPQHF. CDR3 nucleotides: TGTGCCAGCAGAAGCAGGGGAAGCAGGCATCAGCCCCAGCATTTT.

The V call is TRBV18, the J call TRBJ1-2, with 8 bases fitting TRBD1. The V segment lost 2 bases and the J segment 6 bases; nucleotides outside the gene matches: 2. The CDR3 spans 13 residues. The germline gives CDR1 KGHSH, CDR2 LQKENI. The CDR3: CASSPRQGNGYTF. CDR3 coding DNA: TGTGCCAGCTCACCAAGACAGGGGAATGGCTACACCTTC.

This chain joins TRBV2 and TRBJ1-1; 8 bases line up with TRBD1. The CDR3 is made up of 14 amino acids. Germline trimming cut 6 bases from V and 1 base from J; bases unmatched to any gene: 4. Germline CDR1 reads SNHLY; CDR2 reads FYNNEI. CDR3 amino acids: CASRYRGTNTEAFF. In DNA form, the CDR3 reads TGTGCCAGCAGATACAGGGGGACGAACACTGAAGCTTTCTTT.

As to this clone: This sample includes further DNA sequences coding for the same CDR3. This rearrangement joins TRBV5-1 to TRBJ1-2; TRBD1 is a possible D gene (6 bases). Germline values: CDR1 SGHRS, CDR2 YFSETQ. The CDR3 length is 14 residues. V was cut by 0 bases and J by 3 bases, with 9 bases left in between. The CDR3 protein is CASSLGQADYGYTF. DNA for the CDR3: TGCGCCAGCAGCTTGGGACAGGCTGACTATGGCTACACCTTC.

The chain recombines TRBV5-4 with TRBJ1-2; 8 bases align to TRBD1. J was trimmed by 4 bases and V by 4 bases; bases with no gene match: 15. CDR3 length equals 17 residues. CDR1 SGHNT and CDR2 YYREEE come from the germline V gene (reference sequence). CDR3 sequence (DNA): TGTGCCAGCAGCCCTGGGACAGGAGGATTCACGGCCTATGGCTACACCTTC. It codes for CASSPGTGGFTAYGYTF. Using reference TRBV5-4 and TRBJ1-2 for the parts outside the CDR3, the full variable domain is ETGVTQSPTHLIKTRGQQVTLRCSSQSGHNTVSWYQQALGQGPQFIFQYYREEENGRGNFPPRFSGLQFPNYSSELNVNALELDDSALYLCASSPGTGGFTAYGYTFGSGTRLTVV.

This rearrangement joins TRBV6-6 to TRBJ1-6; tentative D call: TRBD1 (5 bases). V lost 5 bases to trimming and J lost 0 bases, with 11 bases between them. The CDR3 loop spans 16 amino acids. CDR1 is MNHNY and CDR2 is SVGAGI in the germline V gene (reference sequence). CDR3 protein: CASSRQISSYNSPLHF. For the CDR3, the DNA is TGTGCCAGCAGTCGACAGATAAGCTCCTATAATTCACCCCTCCACTTT.

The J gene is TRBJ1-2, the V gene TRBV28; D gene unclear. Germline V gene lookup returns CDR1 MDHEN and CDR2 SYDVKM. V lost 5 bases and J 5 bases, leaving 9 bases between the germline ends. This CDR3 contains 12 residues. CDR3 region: CASSEGVYGYTF. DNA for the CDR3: TGTGCCAGCAGTGAGGGAGTATATGGCTACACCTTC.

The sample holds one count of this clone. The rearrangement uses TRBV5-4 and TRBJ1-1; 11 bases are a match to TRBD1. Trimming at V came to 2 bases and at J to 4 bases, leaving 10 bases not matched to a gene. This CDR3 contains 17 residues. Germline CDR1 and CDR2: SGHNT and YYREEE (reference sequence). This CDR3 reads CASSFGQGATKGTEAFF. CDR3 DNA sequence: TGTGCCAGCAGCTTTGGACAGGGGGCGACGAAAGGCACTGAAGCTTTCTTT. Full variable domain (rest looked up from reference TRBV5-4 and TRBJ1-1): ETGVTQSPTHLIKTRGQQVTLRCSSQSGHNTVSWYQQALGQGPQFIFQYYREEENGRGNFPPRFSGLQFPNYSSELNVNALELDDSALYLCASSFGQGATKGTEAFFGQGTRLTVV.

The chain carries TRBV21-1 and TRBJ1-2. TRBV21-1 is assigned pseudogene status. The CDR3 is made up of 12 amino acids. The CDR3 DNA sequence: TGTGCCAGCACCCTCCTACTCTATGGCTACACCTTC. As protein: CASTLLLYGYTF.

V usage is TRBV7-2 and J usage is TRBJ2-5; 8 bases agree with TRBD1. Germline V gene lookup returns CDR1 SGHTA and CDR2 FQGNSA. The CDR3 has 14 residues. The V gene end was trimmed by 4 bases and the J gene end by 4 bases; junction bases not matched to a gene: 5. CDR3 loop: CASSSQGAGETQYF. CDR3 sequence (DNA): TGTGCCAGCAGCTCCCAGGGGGCAGGAGAGACCCAGTACTTC.

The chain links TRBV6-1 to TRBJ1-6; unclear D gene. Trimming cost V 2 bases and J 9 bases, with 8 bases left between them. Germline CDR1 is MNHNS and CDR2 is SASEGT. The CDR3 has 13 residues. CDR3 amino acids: CASSESVASPLHF. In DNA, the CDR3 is TGTGCCAGCAGTGAATCTGTAGCTTCACCCCTCCACTTT.

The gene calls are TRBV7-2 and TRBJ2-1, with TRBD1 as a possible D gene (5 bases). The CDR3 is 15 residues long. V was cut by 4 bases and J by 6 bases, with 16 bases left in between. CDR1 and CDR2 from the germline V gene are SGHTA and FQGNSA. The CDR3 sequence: CASSSGWGSGNEQFF. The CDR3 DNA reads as TGTGCCAGCAGCTCCGGGTGGGGCTCGGGCAATGAGCAGTTCTTC. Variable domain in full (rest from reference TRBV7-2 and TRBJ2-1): GAGVSQSPSNKVTEKGKDVELRCDPISGHTALYWYRQSLGQGLEFLIYFQGNSAPDKSGLPSDRFSAERTGGSVSTLTIQRTQQEDSAVYLCASSSGWGSGNEQFFGPGTRLTVL.